This TCR beta chain is from a study of T cells in tuberculosis. As for the study in general: PBMC were archived before or within 7 days of starting treatment.

The CDR3 runs to 14 residues. V was cut by 0 bases and J by 0 bases, with 7 bases left in between. CDR1 is SGHRS and CDR2 is YFSETQ in the germline V gene. Study-level results: Active tuberculosis patients had shorter CDR3-alpha; the beta difference was nonsignificant.

Documented time point: new active TB diagnosis, blood taken before or within 7 days of starting treatment. Active tuberculosis patients were new diagnoses, HIV-seronegative, South African, and aged 18 years or older. Tuberculosis was confirmed by positive sputum smear and/or M. tuberculosis culture. Remarks on this clone: Its antigen is undetermined.

Measured with immunoSEQ multiplex PCR; TCRdb has only the in-frame clones, and not every one. The sample yields some 40,000 clones, roughly 95% seen once. The sample here was PBMCs, taken at tuberculosis diagnosis. This rearrangement joins TRBV5-1 to TRBJ2-7; unclear D gene. This TCR derives from an adult with tuberculosis. The CDR3 sequence is CASSLASVSYEQYF. CDR3 nucleotide sequence: TGCGCCAGCAGCTTGGCGTCTGTCTCCTACGAGCAGTACTTC.